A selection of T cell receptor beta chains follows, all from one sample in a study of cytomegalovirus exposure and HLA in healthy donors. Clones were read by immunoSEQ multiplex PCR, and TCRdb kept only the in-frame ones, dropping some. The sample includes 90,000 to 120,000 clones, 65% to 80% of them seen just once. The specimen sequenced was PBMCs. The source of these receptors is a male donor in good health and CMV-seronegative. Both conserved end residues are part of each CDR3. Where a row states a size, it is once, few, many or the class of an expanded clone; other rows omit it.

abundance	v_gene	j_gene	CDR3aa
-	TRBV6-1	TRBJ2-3	CASSIQESSTDTQYF
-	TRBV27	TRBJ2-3	CASSPGSTDTQYF
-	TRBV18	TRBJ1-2	CASSEDRVGGYTF
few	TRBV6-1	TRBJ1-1	CASTLEEGTEAFF
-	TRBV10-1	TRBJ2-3	CASSDLAGTTSTDTQYF
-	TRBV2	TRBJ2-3	CAFLRATSTDTQYF
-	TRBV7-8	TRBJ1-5	CASRADNRQPQHF
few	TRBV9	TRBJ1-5	CASSVREWDQPQHF
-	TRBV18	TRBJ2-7	CASSPTQGASEQYF
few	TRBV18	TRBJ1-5	CASSPGQGVQPQHF
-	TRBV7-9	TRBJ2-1	CASSPLDSGSFEQFF
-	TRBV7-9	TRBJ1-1	CASSTTGVGTEAFF
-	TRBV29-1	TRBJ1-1	CSVGGVEAFF
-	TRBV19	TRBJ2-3	CASSRASGLFGADTQYF
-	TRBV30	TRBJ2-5	CAWSIQRGLRARGFQETQYF
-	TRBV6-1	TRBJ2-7	CASHDSRLSYEQYF
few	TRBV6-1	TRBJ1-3	CASTLRGTNTIYF
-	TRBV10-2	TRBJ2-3	CASSELTSGTMSPDTQYF
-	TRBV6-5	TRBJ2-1	CASSYSRWAGDNEQFF
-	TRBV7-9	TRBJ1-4	CASSDPGLLFF
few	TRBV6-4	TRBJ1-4	CASSEAPNEKLFF
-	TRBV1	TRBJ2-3	CTAPGLAGDGGPDTQYF
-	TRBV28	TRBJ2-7	CASSSPPRQIYEQYF
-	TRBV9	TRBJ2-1	CASSNRPPSRGIYNEQFF
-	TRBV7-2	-	CASSPPGLAGGGSYEQYF
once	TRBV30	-	CAWSPTGLAGDEQYF
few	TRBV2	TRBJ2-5	CASTRDNQETQYF
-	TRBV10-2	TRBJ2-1	CASGGLAGVSEQFF
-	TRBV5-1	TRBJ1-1	CASSLGAAGGTEAFF
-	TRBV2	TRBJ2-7	CASRDTSGPLYEQYF
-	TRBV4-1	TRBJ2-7	CASSQDLGTSAPYEQYF